This T cell receptor beta chain appears in the sequencing data of a study of beta chain features in type 1 diabetes. Study-level information: Age, gender, cell numbers and subset yield matched between patients and controls. Findings and caveats of the study: Compared to healthy donors, patients appeared to have naive, central memory and Treg TCRB repertoires that were more alike.

The length of the CDR3 is 15 residues. The V end was cut by 5 bases, the J end by 13 bases, with 24 bases between. CDR1 SGHVS and CDR2 FNYEAQ come from the germline V gene. One heparinised draw, averaging about 110 mL, was taken per donor. CD4+ cells of the naive, central memory, regulatory and stem cell-like memory types were sorted via CD45RO/CCR7/CD25/CD127/CD95/CD27. This clone was counted between two and nine times. Its specificity is not known. Investigators reverse transcribed all isolated RNA, so they sequenced expressed TCRB transcripts. The repertoire was sequenced with immunoSEQ multiplex PCR; TCRdb's copy has only in-frame clones and lacks some. The repertoire consists of about 110,000 clones, with 40% occurring once and the leading ten covering 0.06% to 0.075%.

Specimen: stem cell memory CD4+ T cells from blood. This clonotype was obtained from a woman aged 18-29 years in good health. The chain couples TRBV7-6 to TRBJ2-1, with D tentatively TRBD2 (6 bases). The DNA for the CDR3 is TGTGCCAGCAGCCCCCTACAACATGGGGCTAGCGTACAGTTCTTC. As protein: CASSPLQHGASVQFF. Full variable domain (rest looked up from reference TRBV7-6 and TRBJ2-1): GAGVSQSPRYKVTKRGQDVALRCDPISGHVSLYWYRQALGQGPEFLTYFNYEAQQDKSGLPNDRFSAERPEGSISTLTIQRTEQRDSAMYRCASSPLQHGASVQFFGPGTRLTVL.